A selection of T cell receptor beta chains follows, all from one sample in a study of blood T cell repertoires in COVID-19. Libraries were prepared by immunoSEQ multiplex PCR; TCRdb keeps only in-frame clonotypes and omits some of them. The sample gives roughly 86,000 clones, 80% of which show up once; about 8.1% is in the top ten. Sequences were obtained from peripheral blood. These receptor sequences come from a man aged 45 to 65 who had recovered from COVID-19. The CDR3 runs from the conserved cysteine through the conserved F or W. Each record gives: J gene, D gene, clone size, V gene, CDR3 length, CDR3 DNA, CDR3 protein. The D gene is left open where the match is weak. Clone sizes are given selectively: once, few, many, or a class where the clone is expanded.

TRBJ1-1	NA	NA	TRBV3-1/TRBV3-2	14	TGTGCCAGCAGCCTAAGAGGGGGGAACACTGAAGCTTTCTTT	CASSLRGGNTEAFF
TRBJ1-1	TRBD1	NA	TRBV2	15	TGTGCCAGCAGACTAGGACAGGGGGCGAACACTGAAGCTTTCTTT	CASRLGQGANTEAFF
TRBJ1-4	TRBD1	NA	TRBV7-2	14	TGTGCCAGCAGCCCCGGGACAGGGTTCGAAAAACTGTTTTTT	CASSPGTGFEKLFF
TRBJ2-2	NA	NA	TRBV3-1/TRBV3-2	19	TGTGCCAGCAGCCCAAGATGGGTTCGCGGGCCAAAAAACACCGGGGAGCTGTTTTTT	CASSPRWVRGPKNTGELFF
TRBJ2-7	TRBD1	NA	TRBV3-1/TRBV3-2	15	TGTGCCAGCAGCCAAGAAGCCTCCGACAGGGATTTAAGGTACTTC	CASSQEASDRDLRYF
TRBJ1-1	TRBD1	NA	TRBV6-5	14	TGTGCCGGCACGAGGGGCCAGGGGGAGACTGAAGCTTTCTTT	CAGTRGQGETEAFF
TRBJ2-3	TRBD1	NA	TRBV10-3	14	TGTGCCACCCTCCCAGGGGGCTCTGCAGATACGCAGTATTTT	CATLPGGSADTQYF
TRBJ1-2	NA	NA	TRBV6-2/TRBV6-3	14	TGTGCCAGCAGTTACTCTGGCATATACTATGGCTACACCTTC	CASSYSGIYYGYTF
TRBJ1-2	NA	NA	TRBV15	15	TGTGCCACCAGCAGAGAAAGGGGATTGAACTATGGCTACACCTTC	CATSRERGLNYGYTF
TRBJ2-5	NA	NA	TRBV10-3	14	TGTGCCATCAGTGAAGCAGGGGATTGGAAGACCCAGTACTTC	CAISEAGDWKTQYF
TRBJ2-1	NA	NA	TRBV20-1	11	TGCAGTGCCCATCAGGGGACTGAGCAGTTCTTC	CSAHQGTEQFF
TRBJ2-2	TRBD2	NA	TRBV7-6	16	TGTGCCAGCAGCTCCGGACTAGCGGGTAACACCGGGGAGCTGTTTTTT	CASSSGLAGNTGELFF
TRBJ1-1	TRBD1	NA	TRBV5-1	17	TGCGCCAGCAGCCCCGACATAAACGCAGGGGGAAGGTCTGAAGCTTTCTTT	CASSPDINAGGRSEAFF
TRBJ2-4	NA	NA	TRBV3-1/TRBV3-2	14	TGTGCCAGCAGTCCCGGCCAGGGAATAAACATTCAGTACTTC	CASSPGQGINIQYF
TRBJ1-2	NA	once	TRBV11-2	13	TGTGCCAGCAGCTTAACCGGGGCGGGAGGCTACACCTTC	CASSLTGAGGYTF
TRBJ2-7	TRBD1	NA	TRBV19	15	TGTGCCAGTAGTGACAGGGGACAGGGAAGCTACGAGCAGTACTTC	CASSDRGQGSYEQYF
TRBJ1-6	NA	NA	TRBV5-5	13	TGTGCCAGCAGCCCAGGTCATATCTCACCCCTCCACTTT	CASSPGHISPLHF
TRBJ1-2	NA	NA	TRBV3-1/TRBV3-2	14	TGTGCCAGCAGCCAAGGCAGTCGAAACTATGGCTACACCTTC	CASSQGSRNYGYTF